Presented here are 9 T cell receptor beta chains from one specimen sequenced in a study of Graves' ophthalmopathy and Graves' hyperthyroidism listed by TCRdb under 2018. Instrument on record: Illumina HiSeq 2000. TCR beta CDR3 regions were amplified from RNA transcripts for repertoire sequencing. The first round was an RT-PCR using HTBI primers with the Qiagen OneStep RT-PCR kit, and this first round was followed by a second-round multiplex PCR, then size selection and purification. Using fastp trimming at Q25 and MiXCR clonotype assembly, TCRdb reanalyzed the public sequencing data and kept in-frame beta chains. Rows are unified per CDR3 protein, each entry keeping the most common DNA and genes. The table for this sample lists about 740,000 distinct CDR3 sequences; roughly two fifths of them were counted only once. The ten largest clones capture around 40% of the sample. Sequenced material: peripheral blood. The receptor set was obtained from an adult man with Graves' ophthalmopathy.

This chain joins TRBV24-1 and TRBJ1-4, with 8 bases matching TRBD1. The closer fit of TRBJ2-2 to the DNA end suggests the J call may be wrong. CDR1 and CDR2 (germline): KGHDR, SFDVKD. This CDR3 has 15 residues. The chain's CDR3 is CATSEPGQGTGELFF. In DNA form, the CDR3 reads TGTGCCACCAGTGAACCAGGACAGGGCACCGGGGAGCTGTTTTTT.

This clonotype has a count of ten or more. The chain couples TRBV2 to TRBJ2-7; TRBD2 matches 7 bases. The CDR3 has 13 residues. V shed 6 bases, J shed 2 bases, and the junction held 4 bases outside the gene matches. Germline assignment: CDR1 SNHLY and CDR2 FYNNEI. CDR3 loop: CASRAGATYEQYF. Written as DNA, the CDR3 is TGTGCCAGCAGGGCGGGAGCGACCTACGAGCAGTACTTC. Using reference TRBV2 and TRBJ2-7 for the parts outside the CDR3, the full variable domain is EPEVTQTPSHQVTQMGQEVILRCVPISNHLYFYWYRQILGQKVEFLVSFYNNEISEKSEIFDDQFSVERPDGSNFTLKIRSTKLEDSAMYFCASRAGATYEQYFGPGTRLTVT.

In DNA form, the CDR3 reads TGTGCCAGTAGTATCGCATCGGGAATTGGGGCCGGGGAGCTGTTTTTT. This gives the protein CASSIASGIGAGELFF. The V call is TRBV19, the J call TRBJ2-2, with D perhaps TRBD2 (5 bases). CDR1 is LNHDA, CDR2 SQIVND, per germline (reference sequence). The CDR3 extends over 16 amino acids. The V end was cut by 3 bases, the J end by 6 bases, with 17 bases between.

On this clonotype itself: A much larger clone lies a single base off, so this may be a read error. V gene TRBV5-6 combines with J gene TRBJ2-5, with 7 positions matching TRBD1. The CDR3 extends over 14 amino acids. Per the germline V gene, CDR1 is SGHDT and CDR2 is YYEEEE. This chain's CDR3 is CASRSTGAGETQHF. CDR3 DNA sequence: TGTGCCAGCAGGTCTACAGGGGCTGGAGAGACCCAGCACTTC.

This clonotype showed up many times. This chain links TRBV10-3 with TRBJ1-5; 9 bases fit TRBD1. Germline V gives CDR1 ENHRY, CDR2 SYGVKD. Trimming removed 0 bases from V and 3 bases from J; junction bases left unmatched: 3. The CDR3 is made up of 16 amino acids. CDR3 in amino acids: CAISESGTGTNQPQHF. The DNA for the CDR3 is TGTGCCATCAGTGAGTCTGGGACAGGGACCAATCAGCCCCAGCATTTT.

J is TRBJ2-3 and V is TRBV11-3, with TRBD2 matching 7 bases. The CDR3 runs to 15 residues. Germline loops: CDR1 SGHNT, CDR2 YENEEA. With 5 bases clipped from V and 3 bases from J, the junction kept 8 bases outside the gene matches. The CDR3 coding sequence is TGTGCCAGCAGCCTCGGAGCGGGGCTGACAGATACGCAGTATTTT. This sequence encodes CASSLGAGLTDTQYF.

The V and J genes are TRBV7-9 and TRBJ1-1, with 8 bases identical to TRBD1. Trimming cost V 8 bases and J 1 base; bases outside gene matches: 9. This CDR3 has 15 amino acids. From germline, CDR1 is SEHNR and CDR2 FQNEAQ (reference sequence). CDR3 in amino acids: CASGPGQGPNTEAFF. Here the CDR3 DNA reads TGTGCCAGCGGCCCCGGACAGGGCCCGAACACTGAAGCTTTCTTT.

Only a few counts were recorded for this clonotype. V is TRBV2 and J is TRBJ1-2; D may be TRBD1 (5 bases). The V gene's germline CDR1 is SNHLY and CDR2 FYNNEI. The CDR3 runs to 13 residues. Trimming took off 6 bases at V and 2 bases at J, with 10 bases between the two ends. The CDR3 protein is CASRPGLNYGYTF. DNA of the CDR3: TGTGCCAGCAGACCGGGACTGAACTATGGCTACACCTTC.

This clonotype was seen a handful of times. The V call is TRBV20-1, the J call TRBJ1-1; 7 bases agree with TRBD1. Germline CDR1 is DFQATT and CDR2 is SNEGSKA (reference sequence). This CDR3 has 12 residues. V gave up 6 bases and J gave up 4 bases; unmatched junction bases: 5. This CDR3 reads CSAQSGGTEAFF. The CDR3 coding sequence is TGCAGTGCGCAATCAGGGGGCACTGAAGCTTTCTTT.